The T cell receptor (beta chain) described here comes from a study of lymphopenia after photon versus proton radiotherapy. Study-wide findings and caveats: Better survival with proton therapy was suggested as possible, not demonstrated. A bigger post-nadir fall in TCR diversity correlated inversely with survival time in deceased patients. After lymphocyte nadir, photon-treated repertoires showed oligoclonal expansion, especially CD8+ Temra.

In the case of this clone: Antigen: not known.

CDR1 and CDR2 (germline): MNHNS, SASEGT. The CDR3 sequence is 15 residues long. Between the trimmed V and J ends, which lost 4 bases and 5 bases, there was a span of 17 bases. TCRdb's copy holds only in-frame clones and misses some; the assay was immunoSEQ multiplex PCR. Of approximately 20,000 clones in the sample, 75% to 95% were seen once. The sequenced sample was peripheral blood, obtained from a patient treated with photon-based radiotherapy. This TCR was recovered from a man in his 60s with pancreatic cancer. The chain combines TRBV6-1 with TRBJ2-5; the D gene could be TRBD1 or TRBD2 (6 bases each). The CDR3, as DNA: TGTGCCAGCAGTGGGGGGGCCCCGTTCGGGGAGACCCAGTACTTC. It specifies CASSGGAPFGETQYF.